The rows below give T cell receptor beta chains drawn from one sample of a study of shared clonotypes between healthy human individuals. Sequenced by immunoSEQ multiplex PCR; TCRdb stores in-frame clones only, minus some. The sample shows 550,000 to 800,000 clones, 74% of them seen only once. The specimen sequenced was memory CD4+ T cells sorted from blood. These receptors were obtained from a woman aged 25 to 45 in good health. CDR3s include the opening cysteine and the closing phenylalanine or tryptophan. Fields, in order: J gene, V gene, D gene, clone size, CDR3 DNA, CDR3 protein. The D gene is left open where the match is weak. Expanded clones get a size class; other rows say once, few or many, or leave the size out.

TRBJ2-3,TRBV5-1,TRBD2,few,TGCGCCAGCAGCTTGGACGGCGGGAGTAGAGATACGCAGTATTTT,CASSLDGGSRDTQYF
TRBJ1-2,TRBV11-2,TRBD1,NA,TGTGCCAGCAGCCACCCCGGACAGGGGATTTCTGGCTACACCTTC,CASSHPGQGISGYTF
TRBJ2-2,TRBV10-1,NA,NA,TGCGCCAGCAGTCGCAGGATGAACACCGGGGAGCTGTTTTTT,CASSRRMNTGELFF
TRBJ1-2,TRBV6-5,TRBD1,NA,TGTGCCAGCAGTTACTCGGGGACAGGGAAGTATGGCTACACCTTC,CASSYSGTGKYGYTF
TRBJ2-3,TRBV4-2,TRBD2,NA,TGTGCCAGCAGCCAAGTGGCTAGCGGGAGCACAGATACGCAGTATTTT,CASSQVASGSTDTQYF
TRBJ2-6,TRBV27,NA,NA,TGTGCCGTCCAGGGGTACGGGGCCAACGTCCTGACTTTC,CAVQGYGANVLTF
TRBJ2-7,TRBV25-1,NA,NA,TGTGCCACCGGGACACCGAGCTCCTACGAGCAGTACTTC,CATGTPSSYEQYF
TRBJ1-2,TRBV5-1,TRBD1,many,TGCGCCAGCAGGAGTGGGCAAACAGGGGGCGCAGAAGGCTACACCTTC,CASRSGQTGGAEGYTF
TRBJ1-4,TRBV28,NA,NA,TGTGCCAGCAGTTTATGGTTAACAAGTCAATCAACTAATGAAAAACTGTTTTTT,CASSLWLTSQSTNEKLFF
TRBJ2-1,TRBV5-1,NA,NA,TGCGCCAGCAGCTTACAGGATGACAGACAGCAGTTCTTC,CASSLQDDRQQFF
TRBJ2-2,TRBV5-1,NA,NA,TGCGCCAGCAGCTTGGGGCAAACATGGGCCGGGGAGCTGTTTTTT,CASSLGQTWAGELFF
TRBJ2-5,TRBV14,NA,NA,TGTGCCAGCAGCCAAAAAGGGCCCGCCGCGGGTAGCGGAAAATCAAAAGAGACCCAGTACTTC,CASSQKGPAAGSGKSKETQYF
TRBJ1-1,TRBV6-4,TRBD1,NA,TGTGCCAGCAGTAGACAGGGAGGGTGGAAGAACACTGAAGCTTTCTTT,CASSRQGGWKNTEAFF
TRBJ1-3,TRBV4-1,NA,NA,TGCGCCAGCAGCCAAGCCCCCGTGGGAAGCTCTGGAAACACCATATATTTT,CASSQAPVGSSGNTIYF